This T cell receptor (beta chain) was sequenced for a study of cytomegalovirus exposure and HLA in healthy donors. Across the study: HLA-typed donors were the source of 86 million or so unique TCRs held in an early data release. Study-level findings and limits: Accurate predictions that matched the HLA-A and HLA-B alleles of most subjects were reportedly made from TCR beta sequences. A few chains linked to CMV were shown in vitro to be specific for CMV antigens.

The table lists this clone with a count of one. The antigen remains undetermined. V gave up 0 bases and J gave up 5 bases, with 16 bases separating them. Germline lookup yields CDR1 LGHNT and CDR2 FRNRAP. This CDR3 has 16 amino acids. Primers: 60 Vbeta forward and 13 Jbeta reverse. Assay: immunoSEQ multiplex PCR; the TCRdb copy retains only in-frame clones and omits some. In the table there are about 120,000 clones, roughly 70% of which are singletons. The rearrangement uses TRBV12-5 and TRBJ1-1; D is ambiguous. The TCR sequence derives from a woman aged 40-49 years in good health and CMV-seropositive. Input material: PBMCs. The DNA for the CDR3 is TGTGCTAGTGGTTTGGTAGGAGGTGGGAGAGAAACTGAAGCTTTCTTT. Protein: CASGLVGGGRETEAFF.